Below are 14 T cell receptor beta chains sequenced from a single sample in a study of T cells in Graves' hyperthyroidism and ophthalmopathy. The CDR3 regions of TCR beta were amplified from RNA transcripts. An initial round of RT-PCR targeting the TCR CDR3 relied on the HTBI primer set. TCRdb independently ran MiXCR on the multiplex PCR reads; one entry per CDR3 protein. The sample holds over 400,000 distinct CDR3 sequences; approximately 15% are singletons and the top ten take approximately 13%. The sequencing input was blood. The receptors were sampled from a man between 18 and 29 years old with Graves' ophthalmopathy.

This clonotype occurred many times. Here the CDR3 reads CASSQSGASATGKETQYF. The CDR3 DNA reads TGTGCCAGCAGCCAATCAGGGGCTAGCGCTACAGGGAAAGAGACCCAGTACTTC. This chain links TRBV3-1 with TRBJ2-5; D may be TRBD1 or TRBD2 (6 bases each). The germline V gene has CDR1 LGHDT and CDR2 YNNKEL (reference sequence). Trimming removed 2 bases from V and 3 bases from J, with 22 bases in between. CDR3 length: 18 amino acids.

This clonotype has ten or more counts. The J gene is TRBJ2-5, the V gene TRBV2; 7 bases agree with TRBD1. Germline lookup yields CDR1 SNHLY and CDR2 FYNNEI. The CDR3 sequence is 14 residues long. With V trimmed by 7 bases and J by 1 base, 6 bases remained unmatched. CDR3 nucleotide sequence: TGTGCCAGCACACTCCGGGACAGCCAAGAGACCCAGTACTTC. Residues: CASTLRDSQETQYF. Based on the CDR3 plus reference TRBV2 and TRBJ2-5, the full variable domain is EPEVTQTPSHQVTQMGQEVILRCVPISNHLYFYWYRQILGQKVEFLVSFYNNEISEKSEIFDDQFSVERPDGSNFTLKIRSTKLEDSAMYFCASTLRDSQETQYFGPGTRLLVL.

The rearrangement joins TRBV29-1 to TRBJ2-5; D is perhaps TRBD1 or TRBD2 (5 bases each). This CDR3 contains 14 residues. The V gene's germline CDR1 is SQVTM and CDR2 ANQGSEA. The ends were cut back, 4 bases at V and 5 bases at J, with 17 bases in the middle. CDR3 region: CSVVRQGPRETQYF. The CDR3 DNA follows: TGCAGCGTTGTGAGGCAGGGACCGCGCGAGACCCAGTACTTC.

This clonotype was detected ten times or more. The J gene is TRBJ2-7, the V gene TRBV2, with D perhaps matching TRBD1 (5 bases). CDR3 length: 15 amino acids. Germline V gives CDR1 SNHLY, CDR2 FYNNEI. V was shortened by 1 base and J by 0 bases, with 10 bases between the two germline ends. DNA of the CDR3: TGTGCCAGCAGTGAAGAAACAGGCACCTCCTACGAGCAGTACTTC. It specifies CASSEETGTSYEQYF.

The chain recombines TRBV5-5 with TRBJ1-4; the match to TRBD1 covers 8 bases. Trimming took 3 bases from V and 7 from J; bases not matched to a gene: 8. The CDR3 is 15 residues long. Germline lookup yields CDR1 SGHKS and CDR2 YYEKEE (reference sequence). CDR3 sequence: CASSWGRGQVEKLFF. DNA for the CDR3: TGTGCCAGCAGCTGGGGCAGGGGGCAGGTTGAAAAACTGTTTTTT.

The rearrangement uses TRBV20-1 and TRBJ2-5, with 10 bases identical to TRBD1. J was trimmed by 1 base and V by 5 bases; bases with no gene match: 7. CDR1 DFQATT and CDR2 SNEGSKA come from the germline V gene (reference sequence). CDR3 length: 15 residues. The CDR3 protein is CSAPSRDRGQETQYF. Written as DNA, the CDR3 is TGCAGTGCTCCAAGTCGGGACAGGGGCCAAGAGACCCAGTACTTC.

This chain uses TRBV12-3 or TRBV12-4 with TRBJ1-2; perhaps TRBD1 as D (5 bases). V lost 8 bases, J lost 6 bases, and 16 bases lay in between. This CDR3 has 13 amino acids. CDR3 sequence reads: CASAPSGGDGYTF. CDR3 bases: TGTGCCAGCGCACCCTCCGGGGGTGATGGCTACACCTTC.

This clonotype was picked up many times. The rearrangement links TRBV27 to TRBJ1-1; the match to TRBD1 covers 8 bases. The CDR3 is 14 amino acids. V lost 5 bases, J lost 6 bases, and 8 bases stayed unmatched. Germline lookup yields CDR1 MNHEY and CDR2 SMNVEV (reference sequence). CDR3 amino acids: CASSHGQGLAEAFF. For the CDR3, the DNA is TGTGCCAGCAGTCACGGACAGGGCCTCGCTGAAGCTTTCTTT.

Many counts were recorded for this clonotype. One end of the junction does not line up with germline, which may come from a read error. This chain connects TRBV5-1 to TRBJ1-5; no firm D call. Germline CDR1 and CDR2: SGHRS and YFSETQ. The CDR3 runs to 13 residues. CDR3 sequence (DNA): TGTGCCAGCAGCTTAGTTGGCAATCAGCCCCAGCATTTT. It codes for CASSLVGNQPQHF.

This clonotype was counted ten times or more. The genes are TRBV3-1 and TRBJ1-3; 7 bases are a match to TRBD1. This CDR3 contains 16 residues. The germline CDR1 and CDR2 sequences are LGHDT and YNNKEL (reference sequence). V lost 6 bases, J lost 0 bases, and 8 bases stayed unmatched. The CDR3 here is CASSPRGQSSGNTIYF. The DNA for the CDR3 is TGTGCCAGCAGTCCAAGGGGACAGAGCTCTGGAAACACCATATATTTT.

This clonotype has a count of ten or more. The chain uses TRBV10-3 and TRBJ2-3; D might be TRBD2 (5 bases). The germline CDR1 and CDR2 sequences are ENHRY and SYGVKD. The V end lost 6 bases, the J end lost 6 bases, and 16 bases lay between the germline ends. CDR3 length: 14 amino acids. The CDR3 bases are TGTGCCATCAGCCTAGAGGGCCTTCTGGATACGCAGTATTTT. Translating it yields CAISLEGLLDTQYF.

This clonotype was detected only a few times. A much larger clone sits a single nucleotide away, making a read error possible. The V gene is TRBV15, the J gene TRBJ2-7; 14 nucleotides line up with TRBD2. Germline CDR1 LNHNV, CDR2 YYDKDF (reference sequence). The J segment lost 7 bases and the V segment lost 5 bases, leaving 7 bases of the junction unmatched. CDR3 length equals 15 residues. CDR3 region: CATSPGTSGSNEQYF. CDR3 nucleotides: TGTGCCACCAGCCCGGGGACTAGCGGGAGTAATGAGCAGTACTTC.

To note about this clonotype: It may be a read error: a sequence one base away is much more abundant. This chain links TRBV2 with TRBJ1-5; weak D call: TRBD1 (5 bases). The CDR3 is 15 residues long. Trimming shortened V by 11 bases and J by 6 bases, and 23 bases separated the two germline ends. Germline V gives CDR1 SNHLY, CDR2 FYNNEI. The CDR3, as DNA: TGTGCCGGCGGGGGACGCGGGGCTAGTTTTCAGCCCCAGCATTTT. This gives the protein CAGGGRGASFQPQHF. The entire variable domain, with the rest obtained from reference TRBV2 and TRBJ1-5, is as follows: EPEVTQTPSHQVTQMGQEVILRCVPISNHLYFYWYRQILGQKVEFLVSFYNNEISEKSEIFDDQFSVERPDGSNFTLKIRSTKLEDSAMYFCAGGGRGASFQPQHFGDGTRLSIL.

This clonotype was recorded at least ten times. CDR3 coding DNA: TGTGCCAGCAGCCGGGACAGGCCGTCCTACGAGCAGTACTTC. Encoded protein: CASSRDRPSYEQYF. This chain joins TRBV12-3 or TRBV12-4 and TRBJ2-7; the match to TRBD1 covers 8 bases. This CDR3 contains 14 residues. J lost 1 base, V lost 6 bases, and 5 bases had no gene match.